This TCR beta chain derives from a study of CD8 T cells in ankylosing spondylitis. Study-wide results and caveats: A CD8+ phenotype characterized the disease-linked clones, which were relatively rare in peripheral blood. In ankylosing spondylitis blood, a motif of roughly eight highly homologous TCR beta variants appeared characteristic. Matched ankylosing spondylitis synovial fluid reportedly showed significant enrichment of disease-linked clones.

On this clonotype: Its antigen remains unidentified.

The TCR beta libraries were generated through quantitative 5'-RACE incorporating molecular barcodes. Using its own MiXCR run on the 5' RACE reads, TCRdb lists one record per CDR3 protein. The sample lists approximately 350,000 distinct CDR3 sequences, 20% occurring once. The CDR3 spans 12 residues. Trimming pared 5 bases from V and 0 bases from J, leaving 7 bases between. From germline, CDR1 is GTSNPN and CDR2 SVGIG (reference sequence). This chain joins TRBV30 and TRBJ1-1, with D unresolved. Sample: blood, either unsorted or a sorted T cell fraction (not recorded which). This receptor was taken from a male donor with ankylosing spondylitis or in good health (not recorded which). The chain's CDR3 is CAWGRMNTEAFF. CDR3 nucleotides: TGTGCCTGGGGCCGGATGAACACTGAAGCTTTCTTT. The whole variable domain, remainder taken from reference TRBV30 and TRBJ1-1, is SQTIHQWPATLVQPVGSPLSLECTVEGTSNPNLYWYRQAAGRGLQLLFYSVGIGQISSEVPQNLSASRPQDRQFILSSKKLLLSDSGFYLCAWGRMNTEAFFGQGTRLTVV.